This T cell receptor beta chain came from a study of blood T cells in healthy people across ages. It was ten milliliters of peripheral blood that were drawn from each donor. V was cut by 1 base and J by 1 base, with 10 bases left in between. The CDR3 covers 14 residues. CDR1 is DFQATT and CDR2 is SNEGSKA in the germline V gene (reference sequence). Findings and caveats of the study: Long-lived donors exceeded aged donors in naive CD4+ cells and diversity.

Together with a sample-barcoded 5' primer, a J-beta primer mix was included in a second PCR lasting about 7 to 11 cycles. Each of the cDNA molecules was tagged by a template-switch adaptor with 12 random nucleotides. TCRdb reprocessed the 5' RACE reads via MiXCR and lists one record per CDR3 protein. The sample carries some 1.5 million distinct CDR3 sequences, over 25% recorded once. Of note for this clonotype: The antigen remains undetermined.

This receptor was identified in a woman between 25 and 40 years old in good health. The V and J genes are TRBV20-1 and TRBJ1-1; perhaps TRBD1 as D (5 bases). The sample comprised blood. The CDR3 spells CSARATGTNTEAFF. For the CDR3, the DNA is TGCAGTGCTAGAGCCACAGGTACGAACACTGAAGCTTTCTTT.